A single sample gave rise to the 18 T cell receptor beta chains below, sequenced in a study of CD8+CD57+ T cells in acquired aplastic anemia. Genomic DNA constituted the template upon which TCR beta VDJ and CDR3 profiling was performed. From the reads, TCRdb called clonotypes with MiXCR, one entry per CDR3 protein. The sample has about 210,000 distinct CDR3 sequences, approximately 35% seen once. Sequencing was performed on sorted CD4+, CD8+, or CD8+CD57+ T cells (not recorded which) from PBMCs. The receptors originated from a human donor in good health, serving as a control.

This chain connects TRBV2 to TRBJ1-2; 10 bases match TRBD1. This CDR3 spans 14 amino acids. Germline loops: CDR1 SNHLY, CDR2 FYNNEI. J gave up 1 base and V 8 bases, and 4 bases lay outside the gene matches. The CDR3 DNA reads as TGTGCCAGCCGGGACAGGGGCGGTAACTATGGCTACACCTTC. This gives the protein CASRDRGGNYGYTF.

At least ten counts were recorded for this clonotype. V is TRBV7-3 and J is TRBJ1-6; 8 bases are a match to TRBD1. V was pared by 1 base and J by 6 bases, with 5 bases of the junction left unmatched. The germline V gene has CDR1 SGHTA and CDR2 FQGTGA. CDR3 length: 16 amino acids. CDR3 residues: CASSLNPQGANSPLHF. DNA of the CDR3: TGTGCCAGCAGCTTAAACCCCCAGGGGGCTAATTCACCCCTCCACTTT.

The rearrangement uses TRBV10-3 and TRBJ2-5; D is possibly TRBD1 (6 bases). V was cut by 2 bases and J by 2 bases, with 6 bases left in between. Germline lookup yields CDR1 ENHRY and CDR2 SYGVKD. This CDR3 has 13 amino acids. The CDR3 is CAISETGQETQYF. CDR3 bases: TGTGCCATCAGTGAGACAGGGCAAGAGACCCAGTACTTC.

This clonotype was picked up a small number of times. V is TRBV19 and J is TRBJ2-7; TRBD1 matches at 9 bases. Germline assignment: CDR1 LNHDA and CDR2 SQIVND (reference sequence). The CDR3 covers 16 residues. V was pared by 3 bases and J by 4 bases, with 10 bases of the junction left unmatched. CDR3 sequence reads: CASSIIPGQGFYEQYF. The DNA of the CDR3 is TGTGCCAGTAGTATTATCCCCGGACAGGGGTTTTACGAGCAGTACTTC.

The chain has TRBV20-1 and TRBJ1-1; D perhaps matches TRBD1 (6 bases). Germline CDR1 and CDR2: DFQATT and SNEGSKA (reference sequence). This CDR3 has 13 residues. Trimming stripped 3 bases from V and 5 bases from J, with 13 bases between. CDR3 coding DNA: TGCAGTGCTAGTGGAGGGGGACTTACTGAAGCTTTCTTT. It encodes CSASGGGLTEAFF.

This clonotype came up a few times. The chain employs TRBV11-2 and TRBJ2-3; D unclear. This CDR3 region has 13 residues. With 5 bases removed from V and 5 bases from J, the gap between germline ends came to 11 bases. Germline V lookup: CDR1 SGHAT, CDR2 FQNNGV. The CDR3 spells CASSHSRRDTQYF. The CDR3 DNA follows: TGTGCCAGCAGCCATTCGCGGAGAGATACGCAGTATTTT.

This clonotype has at least ten counts. This rearrangement joins TRBV2 to TRBJ1-1; D is ambiguous. V was clipped by 6 bases and J by 0 bases, with 14 bases between them. Per germline, CDR1 SNHLY and CDR2 FYNNEI. The CDR3 consists of 15 residues. In DNA, the CDR3 is TGTGCCAGCAGGGACCATGGTGGGATGAACACTGAAGCTTTCTTT. Translation gives CASRDHGGMNTEAFF.

Notes on this clonotype: A read error is possible here, since a much larger clone lies one base away. The genes are TRBV12-3 or TRBV12-4 and TRBJ2-6; D call uncertain. The CDR3 covers 17 residues. In DNA, the CDR3 is TGTGCCGGCAGTGGAAGCCACCTGGGGTCTGGGGCCAACGTCCTGACTTTC. Protein: CAGSGSHLGSGANVLTF.

This clonotype was detected many times. V and J are TRBV2 and TRBJ2-5; 10 bases align to TRBD1. This CDR3 is built from 14 residues. Germline lookup yields CDR1 SNHLY and CDR2 FYNNEI. The V and J ends lost 7 bases and 4 bases, in that order; junction bases with no gene match: 6. The CDR3 here is CASTKTGGRETQYF. The CDR3 nucleotides read TGTGCCAGCACTAAGACAGGGGGCAGAGAGACCCAGTACTTC. Combining the CDR3 with reference TRBV2 and TRBJ2-5 gives the whole variable domain EPEVTQTPSHQVTQMGQEVILRCVPISNHLYFYWYRQILGQKVEFLVSFYNNEISEKSEIFDDQFSVERPDGSNFTLKIRSTKLEDSAMYFCASTKTGGRETQYFGPGTRLLVL.

This clonotype has ten or more counts. The rearrangement links TRBV10-3 to TRBJ2-7; 7 bases agree with TRBD1. Trimming at V came to 4 bases and at J to 7 bases, leaving 16 bases not matched to a gene. Per germline, CDR1 ENHRY and CDR2 SYGVKD. The CDR3 consists of 16 residues. The CDR3 nucleotides read TGTGCCATCAGTGTGGTCCCGCGACAGGGAGTGAAGGAGCAGTACTTC. Amino acid sequence: CAISVVPRQGVKEQYF.

This clonotype was seen many times. The chain employs TRBV29-1 and TRBJ2-2, with no clear D. V was pared by 4 bases and J by 3 bases, with 12 bases between. Germline loops: CDR1 SQVTM, CDR2 ANQGSEA. The length of the CDR3 is 14 residues. The CDR3 nucleotides are TGCAGCGTTGCAAAGAACTCCGACACCGGGGAGCTGTTTTTT. This sequence encodes CSVAKNSDTGELFF.

As concerns this clonotype: Just one base apart from a much larger clone, this may be a read error. V is TRBV2 and J is TRBJ2-5, with a weak D call TRBD1 (6 bases). CDR1 and CDR2 from the germline V gene are SNHLY and FYNNEI. The CDR3 loop spans 14 amino acids. The chain's CDR3 is CASSLVGGWETQCF. Here the CDR3 DNA reads TGTGCCAGCAGCTTAGTAGGGGGATGGGAGACCCAGTGCTTC.

In its sample, this clonotype was seen many times. The chain combines TRBV2 with TRBJ2-5; maybe TRBD2 (5 bases). Germline V gene data show CDR1 as SNHLY and CDR2 as FYNNEI. V was pared by 6 bases and J by 4 bases, with 9 bases between. This CDR3 has 12 amino acids. CDR3 in amino acids: CASSGDPETQYF. CDR3 nucleotide sequence: TGTGCCAGCAGCGGGGATCCAGAGACCCAGTACTTC.

This clonotype was observed at least ten times. The chain couples TRBV2 to TRBJ1-4; D possibly corresponds to TRBD1 (6 bases). This CDR3 spans 16 amino acids. V was trimmed by 6 bases and J by 7 bases, leaving 21 bases between them. The germline gives CDR1 SNHLY, CDR2 FYNNEI. CDR3 sequence (DNA): TGTGCCAGCAGCTCACAATACAGGGACTACGGTGAAAAACTGTTTTTT. It encodes CASSSQYRDYGEKLFF.

This clonotype has more than one count but fewer than ten. V is TRBV7-9 and J is TRBJ2-5, with TRBD2 as a possible D gene (6 bases). The CDR3 has 15 residues. Germline CDR1 SEHNR, CDR2 FQNEAQ (reference sequence). V dropped 3 bases and J dropped 5 bases, with 16 bases sitting between them. Here the CDR3 reads CASSFGGPSGETQYF. The DNA of the CDR3 is TGTGCCAGCAGCTTCGGAGGGCCGAGTGGGGAGACCCAGTACTTC.

CDR3 coding DNA: TGTGCCCACTGCGTGGGGGCAGGGGCCCTTGCGGGCGAGCAGTACTTC. This encodes CAHCVGAGALAGEQYF. The chain joins TRBV24-1 to TRBJ2-7; a possible D gene is TRBD1 (6 bases). The CDR3 loop spans 16 amino acids. V was pared by 12 bases and J by 6 bases, with 29 bases between. CDR1 and CDR2 from the germline V gene are KGHDR and SFDVKD.

This clonotype occurred a few times. The gene calls are TRBV7-2 and TRBJ1-2; TRBD1 might be the D (5 bases). Per the germline V gene, CDR1 is SGHTA and CDR2 is FQGNSA. This CDR3 has 13 amino acids. V was clipped by 2 bases and J by 12 bases, with 16 bases between them. CDR3 region: CASSLLSGTGHTF. The CDR3 DNA sequence: TGTGCCAGCAGCTTACTTTCGGGGACCGGCCACACCTTC.

This clonotype was detected ten times or more. The chain uses TRBV7-3 and TRBJ2-5; D perhaps matches TRBD1 (6 bases). The CDR3 sequence is 13 residues long. V lost 5 bases and J lost 4, with 11 bases in between. The germline gives CDR1 SGHTA, CDR2 FQGTGA. CDR3 sequence (DNA): TGTGCCAGCAGCGCAGGGACATCAGAGACCCAGTACTTC. Translation gives CASSAGTSETQYF.